This TCR beta chain comes out of a study of CD8 T cells in Susac syndrome. Study-level findings and limits: The authors acknowledged that their TCR sequencing and HLA analysis involved a relatively small number of individuals.

The authors carried out high-throughput sequencing of TCR beta. They applied it to CD8+ and CD4+ T cells obtained from blood. The authors reverse transcribed roughly 0.5 to 1 ug RNA with random hexamers. TCRdb recomputed calls from the immunoSEQ multiplex PCR reads with MiXCR, one row per CDR3 protein. Among under 200,000 distinct CDR3 sequences listed, roughly 91% were seen once. Comment on this clonotype: What it binds is unknown.

V lost 3 bases to trimming and J lost 5 bases; unmatched junction nucleotides: 11. The length of the CDR3 is 15 residues. Germline values: CDR1 SGHRS, CDR2 YFSETQ. What was sequenced was CD4+ T cells from PBMCs. The receptor's source is a human donor with Susac syndrome. The genes are TRBV5-1 and TRBJ2-7, with 7 bases matching TRBD1. The CDR3 is CASSSPHGTVDEQYF. Written as DNA, the CDR3 is TGCGCCAGCAGCTCCCCCCACGGGACAGTCGACGAGCAGTACTTC.